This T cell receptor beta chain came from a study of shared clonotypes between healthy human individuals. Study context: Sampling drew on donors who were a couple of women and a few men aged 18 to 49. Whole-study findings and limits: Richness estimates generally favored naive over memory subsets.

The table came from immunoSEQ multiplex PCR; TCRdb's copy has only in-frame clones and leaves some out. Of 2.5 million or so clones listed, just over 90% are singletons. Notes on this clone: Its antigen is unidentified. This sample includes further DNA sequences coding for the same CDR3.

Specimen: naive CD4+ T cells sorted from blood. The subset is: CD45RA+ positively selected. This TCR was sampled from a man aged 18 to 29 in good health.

The CDR3 DNA reads as TGTGCCAGCTCACCACGAGATACGCAGTATTTT. Its protein is CASSPRDTQYF. V and J are TRBV18 and TRBJ2-3; D gene ambiguous. Trimming cost V 1 base and J 5 bases, with 1 base left between them. From germline, CDR1 is KGHSH and CDR2 LQKENI. The CDR3 length is 11 residues.